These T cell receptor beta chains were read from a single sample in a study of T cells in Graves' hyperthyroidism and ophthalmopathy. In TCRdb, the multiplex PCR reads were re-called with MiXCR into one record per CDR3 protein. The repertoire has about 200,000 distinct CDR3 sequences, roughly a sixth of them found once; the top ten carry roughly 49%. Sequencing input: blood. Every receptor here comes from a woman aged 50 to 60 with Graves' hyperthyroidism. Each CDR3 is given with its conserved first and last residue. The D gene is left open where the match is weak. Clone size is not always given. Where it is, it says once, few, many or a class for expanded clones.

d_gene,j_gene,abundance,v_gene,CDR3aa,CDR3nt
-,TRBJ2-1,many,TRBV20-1,CSARDAVGVEQFF,TGCAGTGCTAGAGATGCCGTTGGGGTTGAGCAGTTCTTC
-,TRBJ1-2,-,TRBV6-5,CASSYGGGGYGYTF,TGTGCCAGCAGTTACGGGGGAGGGGGCTATGGCTACACCTTC
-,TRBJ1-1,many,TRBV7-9,CASSLSTEAFF,TGTGCCAGCAGCTTAAGCACTGAAGCTTTCTTT
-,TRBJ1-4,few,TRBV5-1,CASSLDRPSEKLFF,TGCGCCAGCAGCTTGGACAGGCCCTCCGAAAAACTGTTTTTT
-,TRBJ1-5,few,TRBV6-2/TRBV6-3,CASSLATRGEQPQHF,TGTGCCAGCAGTTTAGCGACGAGGGGCGAACAGCCCCAGCATTTT
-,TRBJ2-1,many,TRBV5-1,CASSLPGLNEQFF,TGCGCCAGCAGCTTGCCAGGTTTAAATGAGCAGTTCTTC
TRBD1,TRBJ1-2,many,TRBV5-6,CASSEDRFYYGYTF,TGTGCCAGCAGCGAGGACAGGTTCTACTATGGCTACACCTTC
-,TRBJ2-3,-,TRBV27,CASRLQGGGADTQYF,TGTGCCAGCAGATTACAGGGAGGTGGAGCAGATACGCAGTATTTT
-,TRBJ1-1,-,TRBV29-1,CSARGQQGLGNTEAFF,TGCAGCGCCAGAGGACAGCAGGGGTTGGGGAACACTGAAGCTTTCTTT
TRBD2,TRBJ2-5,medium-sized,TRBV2,CASSEQGLAVLNQETQYF,TGTGCCAGCAGTGAACAGGGACTAGCGGTCCTCAACCAAGAGACCCAGTACTTC
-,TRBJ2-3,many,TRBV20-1,CSARDRENTQYF,TGCAGTGCTAGAGATAGGGAGAATACGCAGTATTTT
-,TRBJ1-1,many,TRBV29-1,CSASKGRATEAFF,TGCAGCGCTAGTAAGGGGCGCGCCACTGAAGCTTTCTTT
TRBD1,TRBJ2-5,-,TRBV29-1,CSAASGTVETQYF,TGCAGCGCCGCTTCCGGGACAGTCGAGACCCAGTACTTC
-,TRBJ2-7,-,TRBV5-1,CASSTTDEQYF,TGCGCCAGCAGCACAACGGACGAGCAGTACTTC
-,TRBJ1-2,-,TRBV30,CAWRLTIGSYTF,TGTGCCTGGAGACTCACGATTGGGAGCTACACCTTC
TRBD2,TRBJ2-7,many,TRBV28,CASSLFASGTYEQYF,TGTGCCAGCAGTTTATTTGCTAGCGGGACCTACGAGCAGTACTTC
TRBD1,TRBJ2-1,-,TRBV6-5,CASSYSETGGNEQFF,TGTGCCAGCAGTTACTCGGAGACAGGGGGCAATGAGCAGTTCTTC
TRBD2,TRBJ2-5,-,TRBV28,CASSLAGFQETQYF,TGTGCCAGCAGCCTAGCGGGATTCCAAGAGACCCAGTACTTC
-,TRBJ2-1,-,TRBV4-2,CASSQAGVGYNEQFF,TGTGCCAGCAGCCAAGCGGGAGTGGGCTACAATGAGCAGTTCTTC
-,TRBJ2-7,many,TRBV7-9,CASTMGYEQYF,TGTGCCAGCACGATGGGATACGAGCAGTACTTC
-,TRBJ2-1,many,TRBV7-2,CASSSYRDYNEQFF,TGTGCCAGCAGCTCATACCGGGACTACAATGAGCAGTTCTTC
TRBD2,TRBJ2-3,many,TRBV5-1,CASSSETSGDTQYF,TGCGCCAGCAGCTCGGAGACTAGCGGAGATACGCAGTATTTT